Following are 18 T cell receptor beta chains from one sample sequenced in a study of shared clonotypes between healthy human individuals. Clones were read by immunoSEQ multiplex PCR, and TCRdb kept only the in-frame ones, dropping some. Of fewer than 2.5 million clones listed, under 95% were seen once; the top ten hold about 0.34%. The sequenced material came from naive CD4+ T cells from PBMCs. Subset noted: CD45RA+ positively selected. The receptors were sampled from a man younger than 30 in good health. Some clones in this sample may be carry-over from other donors' samples.

The table lists this clone with a count of one. Other nucleotide sequences in the sample specify the same CDR3. The V and J genes are TRBV30 and TRBJ2-3; no definite D call. Germline loops: CDR1 GTSNPN, CDR2 SVGIG (reference sequence). The CDR3 runs to 12 residues. The V end was cut by 0 bases, the J end by 9 bases, with 10 bases between. DNA of the CDR3: TGTGCCTGGAGTGTCTGGGTACCCACGCAGTATTTT. The encoded protein is CAWSVWVPTQYF. The full variable domain, rest sourced from reference TRBV30 and TRBJ2-3, is SQTIHQWPATLVQPVGSPLSLECTVEGTSNPNLYWYRQAAGRGLQLLFYSVGIGQISSEVPQNLSASRPQDRQFILSSKKLLLSDSGFYLCAWSVWVPTQYFGPGTRLTVL.

Details on this clone: This sample includes further DNA sequences coding for the same CDR3. CDR3 amino acids: CASSLQGTETQYF. The CDR3 DNA reads TGTGCCAGCAGCCTACAGGGGACGGAGACCCAGTACTTC. V usage is TRBV28 and J usage is TRBJ2-5; TRBD1 matches at 7 bases. The CDR3 spans 13 residues. Germline V gives CDR1 MDHEN, CDR2 SYDVKM. With V trimmed by 6 bases and J by 5 bases, 6 bases remained unmatched.

The chain carries TRBV7-2 and TRBJ1-2; tentatively, D is TRBD1 (5 bases). Between the trimmed V and J ends, which lost 1 base and 5 bases, there was a span of 17 bases. The CDR3 consists of 16 residues. Germline CDR1 reads SGHTA; CDR2 reads FQGNSA. CDR3 in amino acids: CASSLVSVQAPYGYTF. The CDR3 DNA follows: TGTGCCAGCAGCTTAGTTTCGGTACAGGCCCCTTATGGCTACACCTTC.

Here the CDR3 DNA reads TGTGCCAGCACAGACCAGGGGGCGATCGCCCTTGGCTACACCTTC. It codes for CASTDQGAIALGYTF. This chain uses TRBV6-1 with TRBJ1-2; 8 nucleotides agree with TRBD1. J was trimmed by 7 bases and V by 7 bases; bases with no gene match: 14. The germline CDR1 and CDR2 sequences are MNHNS and SASEGT. The CDR3 has 15 residues.

The rearrangement joins TRBV29-1 to TRBJ2-1, with 9 positions matching TRBD2. Unmatched junction bases numbered 6, after V lost 1 base and J lost 2 bases. Germline CDR1 is SQVTM and CDR2 is ANQGSEA. There are 16 residues in the CDR3. Written as DNA, the CDR3 is TGCAGCGTTGAAGGCCCCCAGCGGGAGGCCTACAATGAGCAGTTCTTC. This codes for CSVEGPQREAYNEQFF.

The V gene is TRBV20-1, the J gene TRBJ1-2; possible D gene TRBD1, 5 bases. The CDR3 totals 11 residues. The V gene lost 2 bases and the J gene lost 7 bases, with 8 bases spanning the gap. Germline V gene data show CDR1 as DFQATT and CDR2 as SNEGSKA (reference sequence). CDR3: CSARQGFGYTF. CDR3 nucleotides: TGCAGTGCTAGACAGGGATTTGGCTACACCTTC.

This rearrangement joins TRBV28 to TRBJ2-7; D is perhaps TRBD1 (5 bases). The CDR3 runs 15 residues. Germline loops: CDR1 MDHEN, CDR2 SYDVKM. V was trimmed by 6 bases and J by 2 bases, leaving 17 bases between them. Here the CDR3 reads CASRTGSKGTYEQYF. CDR3 in DNA: TGTGCCAGCAGGACCGGCAGTAAGGGGACCTACGAGCAGTACTTC.

The rearrangement joins TRBV5-1 to TRBJ1-1; possibly TRBD1 for D (6 bases). The germline V gene has CDR1 SGHRS and CDR2 YFSETQ. The CDR3 runs to 15 residues. Trimming removed 4 bases at V and 1 base at J, with 14 bases between. The CDR3 here is CASSPLQGRNTEAFF. The CDR3 DNA follows: TGCGCCAGCAGCCCCCTCCAGGGGAGGAACACTGAAGCTTTCTTT.

This chain uses TRBV27 with TRBJ2-2; 7 nucleotides line up with TRBD2. V dropped 2 bases and J dropped 1; count of bases not matched to a gene: 4. The CDR3 sequence is 16 residues long. The germline V gene encodes CDR1 MNHEY and CDR2 SMNVEV (reference sequence). Here the CDR3 reads CASSLKASGNTGELFF. CDR3 nucleotide sequence: TGTGCCAGCAGTTTAAAGGCTAGCGGGAACACCGGGGAGCTGTTTTTT.

The genes are TRBV14 and TRBJ2-7, with D possibly matching TRBD2 (7 bases). V lost 4 bases to trimming and J lost 4 bases, with 17 bases between them. The CDR3 has 15 amino acids. The germline V gene encodes CDR1 SGHDN and CDR2 FVKESK. DNA for the CDR3: TGTGCCAGCAGCCCGACCGGGGGGCGCCAGTACGAGCAGTACTTC. Protein: CASSPTGGRQYEQYF.

J is TRBJ1-1 and V is TRBV9; D not certain. This CDR3 contains 16 residues. Between the trimmed V and J ends, which lost 1 base and 0 bases, there was a span of 13 bases. Germline CDR1 reads SGDLS; CDR2 reads YYNGEE. The CDR3 region is CASSVLPGQLNTEAFF. CDR3 sequence (DNA): TGTGCCAGCAGCGTACTGCCTGGCCAACTGAACACTGAAGCTTTCTTT.

The rearrangement uses TRBV6-6 and TRBJ2-5, with 12 nucleotides matching TRBD2. V trimming: 5 bases; J trimming: 4 bases; junction bases outside the gene matches: 5. In germline, CDR1 is MNHNY, CDR2 SVGAGI (reference sequence). The CDR3 has 15 residues. The CDR3: CASSLRTSGIETQYF. In DNA form, the CDR3 reads TGTGCCAGCAGTCTACGGACTAGCGGGATAGAGACCCAGTACTTC.

This clone turned up a few times. The J gene is TRBJ1-1, the V gene TRBV4-1; 9 bases line up with TRBD1. Unmatched junction bases numbered 3, after V lost 3 bases and J lost 1 base. Germline CDR1 is MGHRA and CDR2 is YSYEKL. There are 15 residues in the CDR3. The CDR3 spells CASSHGDRENTEAFF. DNA of the CDR3: TGCGCCAGCAGCCACGGGGACAGGGAGAACACTGAAGCTTTCTTT.

The V gene is TRBV21-1, the J gene TRBJ1-5. TRBV21-1 is given as a pseudogene. There are 17 residues in the CDR3. The CDR3 loop is CASSKGRTLTYNQPQHF. The CDR3 nucleotides are TGTGCCAGCAGCAAAGGGAGGACTCTTACTTACAATCAGCCCCAGCATTTT.

This chain connects TRBV5-5 to TRBJ2-3; D is uncertain. With 4 bases removed from V and 0 bases from J, the gap between germline ends came to 3 bases. CDR1 and CDR2 from the germline V gene are SGHKS and YYEKEE (reference sequence). CDR3 length equals 12 residues. CDR3 amino acids: CASSKSTDTQYF. DNA for the CDR3: TGTGCCAGCAGCAAAAGCACAGATACGCAGTATTTT.

The V and J genes are TRBV5-4 and TRBJ2-7; 12 bases map to TRBD2. Germline values: CDR1 SGHNT, CDR2 YYREEE (reference sequence). CDR3 length: 16 amino acids. The V segment lost 3 bases and the J segment 4 bases; nucleotides outside the gene matches: 8. As DNA, the CDR3 is TGTGCCAGCAGCTCTAGACTAGCGGGAGCTTCGTACGAGCAGTACTTC. The encoded protein is CASSSRLAGASYEQYF. Drawing the rest from reference TRBV5-4 and TRBJ2-7, the complete variable domain is ETGVTQSPTHLIKTRGQQVTLRCSSQSGHNTVSWYQQALGQGPQFIFQYYREEENGRGNFPPRFSGLQFPNYSSELNVNALELDDSALYLCASSSRLAGASYEQYFGPGTRLTVT.

Remarks on this clone: Other DNA variants within this sample encode the same CDR3. The V gene is TRBV7-9, the J gene TRBJ1-1; perhaps TRBD1 as D (5 bases). This CDR3 is built from 13 residues. V lost 5 bases to trimming and J lost 1 base, with 8 bases between them. Germline V gene lookup returns CDR1 SEHNR and CDR2 FQNEAQ (reference sequence). The DNA of the CDR3 is TGTGCCAGCAGCCTTACAGGGAACACTGAAGCTTTCTTT. Its translation: CASSLTGNTEAFF.

V gene TRBV2 combines with J gene TRBJ2-3; D is uncertain. Germline V lookup: CDR1 SNHLY, CDR2 FYNNEI. The V and J ends lost 3 bases and 3 bases respectively, with 10 bases between them. This CDR3 has 14 residues. The CDR3 nucleotides read TGTGCCAGCAGTGACAGGTATGGTACAGATACGCAGTATTTT. It codes for CASSDRYGTDTQYF.